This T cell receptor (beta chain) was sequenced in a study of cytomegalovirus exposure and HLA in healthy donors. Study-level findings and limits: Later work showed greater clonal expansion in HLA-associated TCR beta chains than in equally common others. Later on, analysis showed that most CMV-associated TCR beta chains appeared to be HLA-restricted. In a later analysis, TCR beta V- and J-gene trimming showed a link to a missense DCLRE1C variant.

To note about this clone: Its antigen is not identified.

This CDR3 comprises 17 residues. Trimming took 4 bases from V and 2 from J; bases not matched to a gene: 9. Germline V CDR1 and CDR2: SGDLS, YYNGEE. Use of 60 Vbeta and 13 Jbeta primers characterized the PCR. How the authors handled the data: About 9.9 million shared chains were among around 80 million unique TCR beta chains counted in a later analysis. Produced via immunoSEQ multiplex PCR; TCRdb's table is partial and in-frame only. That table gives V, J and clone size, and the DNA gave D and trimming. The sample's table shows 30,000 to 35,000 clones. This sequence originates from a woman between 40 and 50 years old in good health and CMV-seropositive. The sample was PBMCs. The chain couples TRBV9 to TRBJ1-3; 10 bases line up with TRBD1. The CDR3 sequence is CASSTGTGVGAGNTIYF. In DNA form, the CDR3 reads TGTGCCAGCAGCACGGGGACAGGGGTAGGGGCTGGAAACACCATATATTTT.